These T cell receptor beta chains were read from a single sample in a study of breast tumors, draining lymph nodes, adjacent tissues. TCRdb ran MiXCR on the multiplex PCR reads and lists one entry per CDR3 protein. Found here are approximately 13,000 distinct CDR3 sequences, approximately 70% of them singletons; the top ten hold roughly 45%. What was sequenced was tumor-adjacent breast tissue. The receptors originated from a female donor with breast cancer. Some clones in this sample may be carry-over from other donors' samples. The CDR3 runs from the conserved cysteine through the conserved F or W. A D gene is named only where the DNA matches it firmly. Expanded clones are given a class, and other clones once, few, many or no size at all.

j_gene: TRBJ1-4
d_gene: NA
abundance: NA
v_gene: TRBV5-1
CDR3aa: CASSTGIVEKLFF
CDR3nt: TGCGCCAGCAGCACTGGGATTGTTGAAAAACTGTTTTTT

j_gene: TRBJ2-2
d_gene: NA
abundance: NA
v_gene: TRBV7-2
CDR3aa: CASSQGTGELFF
CDR3nt: TGTGCCAGCAGCCAGGGGACAGGGGAGCTGTTTTTT

j_gene: TRBJ2-1
d_gene: TRBD1
abundance: NA
v_gene: TRBV29-1
CDR3aa: CSVDRTGADNEQFF
CDR3nt: TGCAGCGTTGACCGGACAGGGGCTGACAATGAGCAGTTCTTC

j_gene: TRBJ2-7
d_gene: TRBD2
abundance: NA
v_gene: TRBV19
CDR3aa: CASSICWGGLAGGPGVYEQYF
CDR3nt: TGTGCCAGTAGTATATGTTGGGGCGGACTAGCGGGAGGGCCTGGAGTCTACGAGCAGTACTTC

j_gene: TRBJ1-4
d_gene: NA
abundance: many
v_gene: TRBV20-1
CDR3aa: CSSGRPSSTNEKLFF
CDR3nt: TGCAGTTCGGGACGACCTTCGTCAACTAATGAAAAACTGTTTTTT

j_gene: TRBJ2-7
d_gene: NA
abundance: NA
v_gene: TRBV10-3
CDR3aa: CATSGSTYEQYF
CDR3nt: TGTGCCACCTCGGGCAGCACCTACGAGCAGTACTTC

j_gene: TRBJ2-2
d_gene: NA
abundance: once
v_gene: TRBV25-1
CDR3aa: CASSKTSGELFF
CDR3nt: TGTGCCAGCAGCAAGACTAGCGGGGAGCTGTTTTTT

j_gene: TRBJ1-4
d_gene: NA
abundance: few
v_gene: TRBV6-5
CDR3aa: CASSLTASTTNEKLFF
CDR3nt: TGTGCCAGCAGTTTGACAGCTAGCACAACTAATGAAAAACTGTTTTTT

j_gene: TRBJ1-4
d_gene: NA
abundance: NA
v_gene: TRBV29-1
CDR3aa: CSVEDRAGEKLFF
CDR3nt: TGCAGCGTTGAAGATCGGGCCGGGGAAAAACTGTTTTTT

j_gene: TRBJ2-1
d_gene: NA
abundance: NA
v_gene: TRBV7-2
CDR3aa: CASSLLGLNEQFF
CDR3nt: TGTGCCAGCAGCTTACTAGGACTCAATGAGCAGTTCTTC

j_gene: TRBJ2-1
d_gene: NA
abundance: NA
v_gene: TRBV20-1
CDR3aa: CSATIGLNNEQFF
CDR3nt: TGCAGTGCTACCATCGGACTAAACAATGAGCAGTTCTTC

j_gene: TRBJ2-6
d_gene: TRBD1
abundance: large
v_gene: TRBV19
CDR3aa: CASKQGAPGANVLTF
CDR3nt: TGTGCCAGTAAACAGGGGGCGCCCGGGGCCAACGTCCTGACTTTC

j_gene: TRBJ2-1
d_gene: NA
abundance: NA
v_gene: TRBV7-3
CDR3aa: CASSLAQDYNEQFF
CDR3nt: TGTGCCAGCAGCTTAGCTCAGGACTACAATGAGCAGTTCTTC

j_gene: TRBJ2-5
d_gene: NA
abundance: NA
v_gene: TRBV7-2
CDR3aa: CASSLVASPRETQYF
CDR3nt: TGTGCCAGCAGCTTAGTAGCCTCCCCCAGGGAGACCCAGTACTTC

j_gene: TRBJ2-3
d_gene: NA
abundance: NA
v_gene: TRBV7-9
CDR3aa: CASSFDSRTDTQYF
CDR3nt: TGTGCCAGCAGCTTCGACAGCCGCACAGATACGCAGTATTTT

j_gene: TRBJ2-1
d_gene: TRBD1
abundance: NA
v_gene: TRBV15
CDR3aa: CATSRDLGQGNEQFF
CDR3nt: TGTGCCACCAGCAGAGATCTGGGACAGGGGAATGAGCAGTTCTTC

j_gene: TRBJ2-2
d_gene: TRBD2
abundance: NA
v_gene: TRBV20-1
CDR3aa: CSARDYTSGSTGELFF
CDR3nt: TGCAGTGCTAGAGATTACACTAGCGGGAGCACCGGGGAGCTGTTTTTT

j_gene: TRBJ2-5
d_gene: NA
abundance: NA
v_gene: TRBV7-2
CDR3aa: CASSLAGDSETQHF
CDR3nt: TGTGCCAGCAGCTTAGCGGGGGACTCGGAGACCCAGCACTTC

j_gene: TRBJ2-5
d_gene: TRBD2
abundance: once
v_gene: TRBV2
CDR3aa: CASSEAALAGRETQYF
CDR3nt: TGTGCCAGCAGTGAAGCCGCCCTAGCGGGAAGAGAGACCCAGTACTTC

j_gene: TRBJ2-1
d_gene: TRBD1
abundance: NA
v_gene: TRBV29-1
CDR3aa: CSVEGQGNEQFF
CDR3nt: TGCAGCGTTGAGGGACAGGGGAATGAGCAGTTCTTC

j_gene: TRBJ1-2
d_gene: TRBD1
abundance: NA
v_gene: TRBV5-1
CDR3aa: CASSPGQGAFEGYTF
CDR3nt: TGCGCCAGCAGCCCTGGACAGGGGGCATTCGAGGGCTACACCTTC

j_gene: TRBJ1-6
d_gene: NA
abundance: once
v_gene: TRBV7-2
CDR3aa: CASSLAPVNSPLHF
CDR3nt: TGTGCCAGCAGCTTAGCACCCGTTAATTCACCCCTCCACTTT

j_gene: TRBJ1-6
d_gene: TRBD1
abundance: once
v_gene: TRBV3-1
CDR3aa: CASSQGQHNSPLHF
CDR3nt: TGTGCCAGCAGCCAGGGACAGCATAATTCACCCCTCCACTTT

j_gene: TRBJ2-7
d_gene: NA
abundance: NA
v_gene: TRBV19
CDR3aa: CASRTQGTSSYEQYF
CDR3nt: TGTGCCAGTAGGACCCAGGGAACTTCCTCCTACGAGCAGTACTTC

j_gene: TRBJ1-3
d_gene: NA
abundance: NA
v_gene: TRBV2
CDR3aa: CASSPWSSSGNTIYF
CDR3nt: TGTGCCAGCAGTCCCTGGTCGAGCTCTGGAAACACCATATATTTT

j_gene: TRBJ2-2
d_gene: NA
abundance: medium-sized
v_gene: TRBV2
CDR3aa: CASRAGERELFF
CDR3nt: TGTGCCAGCAGAGCAGGGGAGAGGGAGCTGTTTTTT

j_gene: TRBJ2-1
d_gene: NA
abundance: few
v_gene: TRBV4-1
CDR3aa: CASSRTASSYNEQFF
CDR3nt: TGCGCCAGCAGCCGGACCGCCAGCTCCTACAATGAGCAGTTCTTC

j_gene: TRBJ1-6
d_gene: TRBD1
abundance: NA
v_gene: TRBV2
CDR3aa: CASSEGQGSYNSPLHF
CDR3nt: TGTGCCAGCAGTGAGGGACAGGGCTCCTATAATTCACCCCTCCACTTT

j_gene: TRBJ2-7
d_gene: NA
abundance: NA
v_gene: TRBV24-1
CDR3aa: CATSDPGRGPGQYF
CDR3nt: TGTGCCACCAGTGACCCCGGGAGAGGCCCCGGGCAGTACTTC

j_gene: TRBJ1-3
d_gene: NA
abundance: many
v_gene: TRBV30
CDR3aa: CAWGRGGIGNTIYF
CDR3nt: TGTGCCTGGGGACGCGGAGGGATTGGAAACACCATATATTTT

j_gene: TRBJ2-3
d_gene: TRBD2
abundance: NA
v_gene: TRBV4-2
CDR3aa: CTSSQDGTSGGTDTQYF
CDR3nt: TGTACCAGCAGCCAAGATGGGACTAGCGGGGGAACAGATACGCAGTATTTT

j_gene: TRBJ2-7
d_gene: TRBD2
abundance: NA
v_gene: TRBV20-1
CDR3aa: CSAKYPTSGALSYEQYF
CDR3nt: TGCAGTGCTAAGTATCCGACTAGCGGGGCACTCTCCTACGAGCAGTACTTC

j_gene: TRBJ2-3
d_gene: NA
abundance: NA
v_gene: TRBV4-1
CDR3aa: CASSLGPSQASTDTQYF
CDR3nt: TGCGCCAGCAGCTTGGGACCTTCACAGGCTAGCACAGATACGCAGTATTTT

j_gene: TRBJ2-1
d_gene: TRBD2
abundance: NA
v_gene: TRBV4-2
CDR3aa: CASSPTTSGNLYNEQFF
CDR3nt: TGTGCCAGCAGCCCGACGACTAGCGGGAATCTCTACAATGAGCAGTTCTTC

j_gene: TRBJ1-2
d_gene: NA
abundance: NA
v_gene: TRBV7-9
CDR3aa: CASSPGEENYGYTF
CDR3nt: TGTGCCAGCAGCCCCGGGGAGGAAAACTATGGCTACACCTTC

j_gene: TRBJ2-3
d_gene: NA
abundance: NA
v_gene: TRBV7-9
CDR3aa: CASSLAPSDTQYF
CDR3nt: TGTGCCAGCAGCTTAGCCCCCTCGGATACGCAGTATTTT

j_gene: TRBJ2-1
d_gene: TRBD1
abundance: once
v_gene: TRBV12-3/TRBV12-4
CDR3aa: CASSRDRDNEQFF
CDR3nt: TGTGCCAGCAGTAGGGACAGGGACAATGAGCAGTTCTTC

j_gene: TRBJ2-3
d_gene: NA
abundance: NA
v_gene: TRBV4-2
CDR3aa: CASSQETMESGTQYF
CDR3nt: TGTGCCAGCAGCCAAGAGACGATGGAATCGGGTACGCAGTATTTT

j_gene: TRBJ2-7
d_gene: NA
abundance: NA
v_gene: TRBV7-8
CDR3aa: CASSLDGSLDEQYF
CDR3nt: TGTGCCAGCAGCTTAGATGGGAGTCTCGACGAGCAGTACTTC

j_gene: TRBJ2-3
d_gene: NA
abundance: medium-sized
v_gene: TRBV20-1
CDR3aa: CSAAGDTQYF
CDR3nt: TGCAGCGCCGCAGGCGATACGCAGTATTTT

j_gene: TRBJ2-7
d_gene: NA
abundance: once
v_gene: TRBV6-1
CDR3aa: CASSGATYEQYF
CDR3nt: TGTGCCAGCTCGGGGGCTACCTACGAGCAGTACTTC

j_gene: TRBJ2-7
d_gene: NA
abundance: NA
v_gene: TRBV20-1
CDR3aa: CNASRQTTYEQHF
CDR3nt: TGCAATGCTAGCCGACAGACTACCTACGAGCAGCACTTC

j_gene: TRBJ1-6
d_gene: NA
abundance: NA
v_gene: TRBV6-1
CDR3aa: CASTLKRDDYNSPPHF
CDR3nt: TGTGCCAGCACCCTGAAACGGGACGATTATAATTCACCCCCCCACTTT

j_gene: TRBJ1-3
d_gene: NA
abundance: NA
v_gene: TRBV11-2
CDR3aa: CASSLDGGHTGNTIYF
CDR3nt: TGTGCCAGCAGCCTGGACGGCGGGCATACTGGAAACACCATATATTTT

j_gene: TRBJ2-7
d_gene: TRBD2
abundance: NA
v_gene: TRBV6-2/TRBV6-3
CDR3aa: CASSVGLAAYEQYF
CDR3nt: TGTGCCAGCAGTGTGGGACTAGCGGCCTACGAGCAGTACTTC

j_gene: TRBJ1-2
d_gene: TRBD1
abundance: NA
v_gene: TRBV5-6
CDR3aa: CASSPTGGGYTF
CDR3nt: TGTGCCAGCAGCCCGACAGGGGGCGGCTACACCTTC

j_gene: TRBJ2-1
d_gene: NA
abundance: medium-sized
v_gene: TRBV6-1
CDR3aa: CASSEWGSGSYNEQFF
CDR3nt: TGTGCCAGCAGTGAATGGGGGAGCGGTTCCTACAATGAGCAGTTCTTC